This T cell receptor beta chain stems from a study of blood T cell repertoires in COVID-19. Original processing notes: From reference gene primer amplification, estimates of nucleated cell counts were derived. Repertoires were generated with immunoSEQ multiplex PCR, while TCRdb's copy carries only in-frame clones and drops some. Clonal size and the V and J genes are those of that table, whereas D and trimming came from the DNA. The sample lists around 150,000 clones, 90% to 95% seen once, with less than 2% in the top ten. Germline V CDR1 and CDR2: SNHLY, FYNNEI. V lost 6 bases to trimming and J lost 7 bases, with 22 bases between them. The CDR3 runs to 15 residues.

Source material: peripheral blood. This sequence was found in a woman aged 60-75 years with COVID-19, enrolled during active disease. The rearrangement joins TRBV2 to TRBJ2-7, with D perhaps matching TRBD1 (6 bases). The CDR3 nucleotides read TGTGCCAGCAGGGGCAGGGGCCACCGGGGCGGGGAGCAGTACTTC. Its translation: CASRGRGHRGGEQYF.